The clone carrying this T cell receptor (beta chain) was recorded once. Negative isolation was applied to CD8+ and CD4+ T cells, and FACS enrichment was applied to TEMRA cells. V lost 0 bases and J 1 base, leaving 10 bases between the germline ends. The CDR3 totals 15 residues. Germline CDR1 and CDR2: LGHNA and YSLEER. This entry belongs to a study of CD8 T cells in Susac syndrome. The RNA, about 0.45 to 1 ug, was put through reverse transcription using random hexamers. The CDR3 of TCR beta was amplified by immunoSEQ multiplex PCR across 54 Vbeta and 13 Jbeta. TCRdb used MiXCR to reprocess the immunoSEQ multiplex PCR reads, holding one entry per CDR3 protein. The sample shows 150,000 to 200,000 distinct CDR3 sequences, roughly 92% of them seen only once.

Sequences were obtained from CD4+ T cells from PBMCs. The chain employs TRBV4-3 and TRBJ2-7; possible D gene TRBD2, 5 bases. The sequence was obtained from a human donor with Susac syndrome. The DNA of the CDR3 is TGCGCCAGCAGCCAAGAGAATTCGGGGTCCTACGAGCAGTACTTC. Its translation is CASSQENSGSYEQYF.